The rows below give T cell receptor beta chains drawn from one sample of a study of T cell repertoires in cytomegalovirus infection. Using its own MiXCR run on the reads, TCRdb lists one record per CDR3 protein. Here the sample spans over 250,000 distinct CDR3 sequences, 22% being singletons. Antigen specificity for these receptors is unknown. The sample was cultured PBMCs, taken from culture after CMV antigen stimulation. The receptors were gathered from a human donor in good health (CMV status not recorded). Some clones in this sample may be carry-over from other donors' samples. CDR3s include the opening cysteine and the closing phenylalanine or tryptophan. A D gene is named only where the DNA matches it firmly. Only part of the rows carry a size: once, few, many, or a class if the clone is expanded.

cdr3_nt cdr3_aa clone_size v_call d_call j_call cdr3_length
TGTGCCAGCAGCCCCCGGGGGTTAAGGAATCAGCCCCAGCATTTT CASSPRGLRNQPQHF - TRBV12-3/TRBV12-4 - TRBJ1-5 15
TGCGCCAGCAGCCAAGGTTTAATTCCGGGCTCAACTAATGAAAAACTGTTTTTT CASSQGLIPGSTNEKLFF few TRBV4-1 - TRBJ1-4 18
TGTGCCAGCAGTTTAAAGGGAGGAGGGACTGAAGCTTTCTTT CASSLKGGGTEAFF - TRBV12-3/TRBV12-4 - TRBJ1-1 14
TGTGCCAGCATAAATGCGGACGTCACCGGGGAGCTGTTTTTT CASINADVTGELFF few TRBV6-2/TRBV6-3 - TRBJ2-2 14
TGTGCCACCAACAGAGGGCCAATCGATGAGCAGTTCTTC CATNRGPIDEQFF - TRBV7-9 - TRBJ2-1 13
TGTGCCAGCAGAAGGACTAGCGGGGCTAACACCGGGGAGCTGTTTTTT CASRRTSGANTGELFF few TRBV27 TRBD2 TRBJ2-2 16
TGCGCCAGCAGTCAATGGGATGGGATTATAGCGGGAAATACCTACAATGAGCAGTTCTTC CASSQWDGIIAGNTYNEQFF few TRBV23-1 TRBD2 TRBJ2-1 20
TGTGCCAGCAGCATACGACAGGGGGCCACAGATACGCAGTATTTT CASSIRQGATDTQYF few TRBV9 TRBD1 TRBJ2-3 15
TGTGCCAGCAGCCCAGGAGGGACAGGGTACGAGCAGTACTTC CASSPGGTGYEQYF few TRBV7-2 TRBD1 TRBJ2-7 14
TGTGCCAGTAGGTTGCGGGAGTTAACAGATACGCAGTATTTT CASRLRELTDTQYF - TRBV19 TRBD2 TRBJ2-3 14
TGTGCCAGCAGCTTGGGAGGTGGGACAGGCCTCAATGAGCAGTTCTTC CASSLGGGTGLNEQFF few TRBV5-6 TRBD1 TRBJ2-1 16
TGTGCCAGCAGCTTAGATCTTCCGCTAACCTACGAGCAGTACTTC CASSLDLPLTYEQYF - TRBV11-2 - TRBJ2-7 15
TGTGCCAGCCGGGGGACTACTCCTCTGGATACGCAGTATTTT CASRGTTPLDTQYF - TRBV7-6 TRBD2 TRBJ2-3 14
TGTGCCAGCAGTCGCGACAGGGGAGTGGAGCAGTTCTTC CASSRDRGVEQFF many TRBV6-1 TRBD1 TRBJ2-1 13
TGTGCCAGCAGCGTACTAGAGATAGGCACCGAGCAGTTCTTC CASSVLEIGTEQFF - TRBV11-2 - TRBJ2-1 14
TGCGCCAGCAGCCAAGAAGCGGGAGGGTCCTACGAGCAGTACTTC CASSQEAGGSYEQYF - TRBV4-3 TRBD2 TRBJ2-7 15
TGTGCTAGCAGCCCAAGTGATGCAGGGATTCAGGCAGATACGCAGTATTTT CASSPSDAGIQADTQYF - TRBV7-7 - TRBJ2-3 17
TGTGCCAGCAGCTTAATTGGCGGGCGGATCACCGGGGAGCTGTTTTTT CASSLIGGRITGELFF many TRBV7-9 - TRBJ2-2 16